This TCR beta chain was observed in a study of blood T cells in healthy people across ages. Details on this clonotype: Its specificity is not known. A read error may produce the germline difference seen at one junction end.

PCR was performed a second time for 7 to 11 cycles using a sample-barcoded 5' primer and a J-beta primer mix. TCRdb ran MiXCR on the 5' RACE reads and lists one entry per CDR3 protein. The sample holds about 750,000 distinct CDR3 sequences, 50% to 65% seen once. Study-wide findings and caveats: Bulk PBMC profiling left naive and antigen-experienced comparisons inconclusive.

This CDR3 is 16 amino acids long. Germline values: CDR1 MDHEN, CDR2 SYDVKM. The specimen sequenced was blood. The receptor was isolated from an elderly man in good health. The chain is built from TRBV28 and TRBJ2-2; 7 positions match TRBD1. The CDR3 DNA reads TGTACCAGCAGTCGAACCGGGACAGCGAACACCGGGGAGCTGTTTTTT. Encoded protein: CTSSRTGTANTGELFF.